This TCR beta chain originates from a study of beta chain features in type 1 diabetes. Of the isolated RNA, all was reverse transcribed, and so the sequenced material was expressed TCRB transcripts. Measured with immunoSEQ multiplex PCR; TCRdb has only the in-frame clones, and not every one. The table has 140,000 to 150,000 clones, under 60% seen once. The TCR sequence derives from a man aged 18 to 29 in good health. The material sequenced was Tregs from blood.

CDR3 bases: TGTGCCAGTAGCCCAGGCCGCTCCTACGAGCAGTACTTC. Encoded protein: CASSPGRSYEQYF. The genes are TRBV19 and TRBJ2-7, with no clear D. This CDR3 spans 13 amino acids. V lost 6 bases to trimming and J lost 0 bases, with 9 bases between them. Germline CDR1 and CDR2: LNHDA and SQIVND (reference sequence).